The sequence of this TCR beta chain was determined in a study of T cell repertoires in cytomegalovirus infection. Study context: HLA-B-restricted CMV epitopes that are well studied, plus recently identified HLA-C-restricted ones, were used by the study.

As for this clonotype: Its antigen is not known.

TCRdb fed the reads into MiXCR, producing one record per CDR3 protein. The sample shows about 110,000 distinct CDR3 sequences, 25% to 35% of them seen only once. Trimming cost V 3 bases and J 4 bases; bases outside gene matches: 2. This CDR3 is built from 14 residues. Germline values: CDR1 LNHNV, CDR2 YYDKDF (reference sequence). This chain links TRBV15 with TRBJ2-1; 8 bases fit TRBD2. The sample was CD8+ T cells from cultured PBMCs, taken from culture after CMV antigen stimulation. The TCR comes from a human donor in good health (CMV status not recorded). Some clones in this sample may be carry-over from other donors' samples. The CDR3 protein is CATSRTSDYNEQFF. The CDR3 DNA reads TGTGCCACCAGCAGGACTAGCGATTACAATGAGCAGTTCTTC.